This T cell receptor beta chain was captured by sequencing in a study of T cells expressing NK-cell markers. Study-wide points: Dominant NKG2C+ clonotypes made up roughly 1.0-8% of CD8+ T cells in six donors. Whether expanded NKG2C+ T cell clones were HCMV specific stayed uncertain.

In regard to this clonotype: Its antigen is as yet unknown.

5'RACE template switching with UMIs generated TCR beta cDNA. With the 5' RACE reads reprocessed, TCRdb shows one record per CDR3 protein and no DNA. The sample data list 500,000 to 700,000 distinct CDR3 sequences. CDR3 size: 17 residues. Germline CDR1 is SGHKS and CDR2 is YYEKEE (reference sequence). Material for sequencing was blood T cells: a sorted CD56 or NKG2C T cell subset, CD4+ or CD8+ T cells, or bulk PBMC T cells (not recorded which). The rearrangement uses TRBV5-5 and TRBJ2-3; without DNA, the TCRdb call of TRBD2 cannot be checked. The sequence was collected from a man between 18 and 29 years old in good health. This CDR3 reads CASSSPSPSGRTDTQYF.